Listed below are T cell receptor beta chains from one sample, sequenced in a study of shared clonotypes between healthy human individuals. Repertoires were generated with immunoSEQ multiplex PCR, while TCRdb's copy carries only in-frame clones and drops some. Of 2,500,000 or so clones in the sample, around 90% were seen once. Sequences were obtained from naive CD4+ T cells from PBMCs. Receptors were obtained from a young man in good health. Some clones in this sample may be carry-over from other donors' samples. Each CDR3 is given with its conserved first and last residue. A D gene is named only where the DNA matches it firmly. Clone size, where shown, is once, few, many, or a class for clones that have expanded.

d_gene: NA; j_gene: TRBJ1-1; abundance: NA; v_gene: TRBV30; CDR3aa: CAWSVQDGTEAFF; CDR3nt: TGTGCCTGGAGTGTACAAGATGGCACTGAAGCTTTCTTT
d_gene: TRBD2; j_gene: TRBJ2-3; abundance: once; v_gene: TRBV18; CDR3aa: CASSPGTSGSADTQYF; CDR3nt: TGTGCCAGCTCCCCTGGGACTAGCGGGAGCGCAGATACGCAGTATTTT
d_gene: NA; j_gene: TRBJ2-1; abundance: NA; v_gene: TRBV5-1; CDR3aa: CASSLGGYNEQFF; CDR3nt: TGCGCCAGCAGCTTGGGGGGATACAATGAGCAGTTCTTC
d_gene: NA; j_gene: TRBJ1-1; abundance: few; v_gene: TRBV30; CDR3aa: CAWSLGTEAFF; CDR3nt: TGTGCCTGGAGTCTAGGGACTGAAGCTTTCTTT
d_gene: TRBD1; j_gene: TRBJ2-5; abundance: NA; v_gene: TRBV5-6; CDR3aa: CASSLYSGTEQETQYF; CDR3nt: TGTGCCAGCAGCCTCTACTCCGGGACAGAGCAAGAGACCCAGTACTTC
d_gene: TRBD1; j_gene: TRBJ1-4; abundance: NA; v_gene: TRBV19; CDR3aa: CASCPGQLNEKLFF; CDR3nt: TGTGCCAGTTGCCCGGGACAGTTGAATGAAAAACTGTTTTTT
d_gene: NA; j_gene: TRBJ2-7; abundance: NA; v_gene: TRBV28; CDR3aa: CASTTAGAGSSYEQYF; CDR3nt: TGTGCCAGCACAACTGCTGGGGCAGGGAGCTCCTACGAGCAGTACTTC
d_gene: TRBD2; j_gene: TRBJ2-7; abundance: NA; v_gene: TRBV5-4; CDR3aa: CASSLASGSFYEQYF; CDR3nt: TGTGCCAGCAGCTTGGCTAGCGGGAGTTTCTACGAGCAGTACTTC
d_gene: NA; j_gene: TRBJ1-1; abundance: NA; v_gene: TRBV9; CDR3aa: CASSVDSNTEAFF; CDR3nt: TGTGCCAGCAGCGTAGACTCGAACACTGAAGCTTTCTTT
d_gene: NA; j_gene: TRBJ2-1; abundance: NA; v_gene: TRBV11-2; CDR3aa: CASSLDGVAWNEQFF; CDR3nt: TGTGCCAGCAGCTTAGATGGGGTAGCATGGAATGAGCAGTTCTTC
d_gene: NA; j_gene: TRBJ1-1; abundance: NA; v_gene: TRBV29-1; CDR3aa: CSVRAGTNTEAFF; CDR3nt: TGCAGCGTTCGGGCGGGGACGAACACTGAAGCTTTCTTT
d_gene: TRBD1; j_gene: TRBJ1-2; abundance: NA; v_gene: TRBV5-1; CDR3aa: CASSSGTANYGYTF; CDR3nt: TGCGCCAGCAGCTCGGGGACAGCTAACTATGGCTACACCTTC
d_gene: TRBD2; j_gene: TRBJ2-3; abundance: once; v_gene: TRBV29-1; CDR3aa: CSVSGKQASTDTQYF; CDR3nt: TGCAGCGTGAGCGGGAAACAGGCTAGCACAGATACGCAGTATTTT
d_gene: NA; j_gene: TRBJ1-4; abundance: NA; v_gene: TRBV4-3; CDR3aa: CASSPGPGLDNEKLFF; CDR3nt: TGCGCCAGCAGCCCGGGCCCGGGACTGGATAATGAAAAACTGTTTTTT
d_gene: TRBD1; j_gene: TRBJ1-2; abundance: NA; v_gene: TRBV28; CDR3aa: CASSTGTGGAWYGYTF; CDR3nt: TGTGCCAGCAGTACCGGGACAGGGGGCGCATGGTATGGCTACACCTTC
d_gene: NA; j_gene: TRBJ1-6; abundance: NA; v_gene: TRBV30; CDR3aa: CAWSVYGNSPLHF; CDR3nt: TGTGCCTGGAGTGTATATGGGAATTCACCCCTCCACTTT
d_gene: NA; j_gene: TRBJ2-5; abundance: NA; v_gene: TRBV11-2; CDR3aa: CASSKGGNEETQYF; CDR3nt: TGTGCCAGCAGCAAAGGTGGTAATGAGGAGACCCAGTACTTC
d_gene: TRBD1; j_gene: TRBJ2-7; abundance: NA; v_gene: TRBV5-1; CDR3aa: CASSLTGTGDEQYF; CDR3nt: TGCGCCAGCAGCTTAACCGGGACAGGAGACGAGCAGTACTTC
d_gene: NA; j_gene: TRBJ1-3; abundance: NA; v_gene: TRBV5-1; CDR3aa: CASSFQENTIYF; CDR3nt: TGTGCCAGCAGCTTTCAGGAAAACACCATATATTTT
d_gene: NA; j_gene: TRBJ1-1; abundance: NA; v_gene: TRBV29-1; CDR3aa: CSATRSGAEAFF; CDR3nt: TGCAGCGCCACGCGGAGTGGGGCTGAAGCTTTCTTT
d_gene: NA; j_gene: TRBJ1-1; abundance: NA; v_gene: TRBV6-5; CDR3aa: CASSSRGVNTEAFF; CDR3nt: TGTGCCAGCAGTTCCAGGGGTGTGAACACTGAAGCTTTCTTT
d_gene: TRBD1; j_gene: TRBJ1-2; abundance: NA; v_gene: TRBV27; CDR3aa: CASSSGTGGYGYTF; CDR3nt: TGTGCCAGCAGTTCAGGGACAGGGGGATATGGCTACACCTTC
d_gene: NA; j_gene: TRBJ2-5; abundance: once; v_gene: TRBV5-1; CDR3aa: CASSVLEGRLQETQYF; CDR3nt: TGCGCCAGCAGTGTGTTGGAAGGTCGTCTCCAAGAGACCCAGTACTTC
d_gene: NA; j_gene: TRBJ2-6; abundance: NA; v_gene: TRBV6-6; CDR3aa: CASSTPPWAGANVLTF; CDR3nt: TGTGCCAGCAGTACCCCGCCATGGGCTGGGGCCAACGTCCTGACTTTC
d_gene: NA; j_gene: TRBJ1-2; abundance: NA; v_gene: TRBV5-6; CDR3aa: CASSISTRVSGYGYTF; CDR3nt: TGTGCCAGCAGCATTTCTACCAGGGTTTCTGGGTATGGCTACACCTTC
d_gene: NA; j_gene: TRBJ2-1; abundance: NA; v_gene: TRBV7-2; CDR3aa: CASKRRESFYNEQFF; CDR3nt: TGTGCCAGCAAGCGCCGGGAGTCCTTTTACAATGAGCAGTTCTTC
d_gene: TRBD1; j_gene: TRBJ2-7; abundance: NA; v_gene: TRBV5-5; CDR3aa: CASSRGTGGQYEQYF; CDR3nt: TGTGCCAGCAGCCGGGGGACAGGGGGTCAATACGAGCAGTACTTC
d_gene: NA; j_gene: TRBJ1-5; abundance: NA; v_gene: TRBV28; CDR3aa: CASSFNLVQSNQPQHF; CDR3nt: TGTGCCAGCAGTTTTAATTTGGTACAGAGCAATCAGCCCCAGCATTTT
d_gene: NA; j_gene: TRBJ2-6; abundance: NA; v_gene: TRBV27; CDR3aa: CASSPRGGRKDSGANVLTF; CDR3nt: TGTGCCAGCAGTCCCAGGGGTGGCAGGAAAGACTCTGGGGCCAACGTCCTGACTTTC
d_gene: TRBD1; j_gene: TRBJ2-3; abundance: NA; v_gene: TRBV5-1; CDR3aa: CASSPGQGLDTQYF; CDR3nt: TGCGCCAGCAGCCCGGGACAGGGTTTGGATACGCAGTATTTT
d_gene: NA; j_gene: TRBJ2-7; abundance: NA; v_gene: TRBV2; CDR3aa: CASSEGRGPYEQYF; CDR3nt: TGTGCCAGCAGTGAAGGCAGGGGCCCCTACGAGCAGTACTTC
d_gene: TRBD1; j_gene: TRBJ2-7; abundance: NA; v_gene: TRBV5-1; CDR3aa: CASSTGQGYYEQYF; CDR3nt: TGCGCCAGCAGCACAGGACAGGGCTACTACGAGCAGTACTTC
d_gene: TRBD2; j_gene: TRBJ2-1; abundance: NA; v_gene: TRBV4-1; CDR3aa: CASSQVMVGLAGSNEQFF; CDR3nt: TGCGCCAGCAGCCAAGTGATGGTTGGGCTAGCGGGATCCAATGAGCAGTTCTTC
d_gene: TRBD1; j_gene: TRBJ1-5; abundance: NA; v_gene: TRBV2; CDR3aa: CASSGQGGNQPQHF; CDR3nt: TGTGCCAGCAGTGGACAGGGGGGTAACCAGCCCCAGCATTTT
d_gene: TRBD1; j_gene: TRBJ1-2; abundance: NA; v_gene: TRBV18; CDR3aa: CASSWDSYGYTF; CDR3nt: TGTGCCAGCTCCTGGGACAGCTATGGCTACACCTTC
d_gene: TRBD1; j_gene: TRBJ1-2; abundance: NA; v_gene: TRBV10-3; CDR3aa: CAISETGQGAIGYGYTF; CDR3nt: TGTGCCATCAGTGAGACGGGACAGGGGGCAATAGGCTATGGCTACACCTTC
d_gene: NA; j_gene: TRBJ2-3; abundance: NA; v_gene: TRBV28; CDR3aa: CASSFPAMGADTQYF; CDR3nt: TGTGCCAGCAGTTTCCCAGCAATGGGGGCAGATACGCAGTATTTT
d_gene: NA; j_gene: TRBJ1-2; abundance: NA; v_gene: TRBV28; CDR3aa: CASPLGGGYGYTF; CDR3nt: TGTGCCAGCCCATTAGGGGGAGGGTATGGCTACACCTTC
d_gene: NA; j_gene: TRBJ2-3; abundance: NA; v_gene: TRBV5-1; CDR3aa: CASSLVGGLTDTQYF; CDR3nt: TGCGCCAGCAGCTTGGTGGGGGGCCTCACAGATACGCAGTATTTT
d_gene: TRBD1; j_gene: TRBJ1-1; abundance: NA; v_gene: TRBV5-1; CDR3aa: CASSLEVTGITEAFF; CDR3nt: TGCGCCAGCAGCTTGGAAGTGACAGGGATCACTGAAGCTTTCTTT
d_gene: NA; j_gene: TRBJ2-1; abundance: once; v_gene: TRBV4-3; CDR3aa: CASSQDPRGDNEQFF; CDR3nt: TGCGCCAGCAGCCAAGATCCACGCGGGGACAATGAGCAGTTCTTC
d_gene: NA; j_gene: TRBJ2-6; abundance: NA; v_gene: TRBV6-1; CDR3aa: CASSEAEGAGANVLTF; CDR3nt: TGTGCCAGCAGTGAAGCGGAAGGGGCCGGGGCCAACGTCCTGACTTTC